This TCR beta chain was obtained from a study of CD8 T cells in Susac syndrome (dated by TCRdb to about 2019). About the full investigation: The study used repertoire sequencing to test whether antigen drove CD8+ T cell activation and differentiation in Susac syndrome.

RNA was extracted using the RNeasy kit, and about 0.5 to 1 ug of the RNA was reverse transcribed with random hexamers. The immunoSEQ multiplex PCR assay, covering 54 Vbeta and 13 Jbeta segments, was used to amplify TCR beta CDR3 regions. To correct PCR amplification bias, a synthetic template baseline was used for both primer optimization and computational correction. In the original analysis: Reads were annotated to V, D and J genes per IMGT and analyzed with immunoSEQ Analyzer, keeping only productive sequences. Clonality was calculated as one minus the Shannon entropy normalized by log2 of the number of productive unique sequences. For each patient and control, public and private clones were evaluated among the 100 most prevalent clones. Clones were defined as Susac-specific when absent from the healthy and MS cohorts, from over 950 published viral clones and from other ImmuneACCESS disease sequences. TCRdb's own reprocessing of the public reads used fastp at Q25 and MiXCR and kept productive beta chains. Rows with a matching CDR3 protein are joined into one entry that keeps the most common DNA and genes. The V and J calls come from TCRdb's annotation, not from the publication. Within this sample are 300,000 or so distinct CDR3 sequences, with about 92% of them counted one time only. The ten largest clones take up roughly 0.059% of the sample.

The junction shows trimming of 4 bases on V and 1 base on J, plus 14 bases between the germline ends. CDR1 and CDR2 are drawn from the germline V gene: SQVTM, ANQGSEA. The CDR3 covers 14 residues, taking in both the cysteine and the phenylalanine. Just the 42-base CDR3 DNA is kept, in frame starting at base 1. Remarks on this clonotype: The clone's antigen remains unknown. It has no much larger one-base neighbor in the sample; base qualities were not kept.

Peripheral blood CD8+ and CD4+ T cells from healthy donors, Susac syndrome patients and multiple sclerosis patients were profiled using high-throughput TCR beta sequencing. Treatment-naive patients with stable or active relapsing-remitting disease fulfilling revised McDonald criteria were used as multiple sclerosis controls. CD8+ TEMRA cells were enriched by FACS, while bulk CD8+ and CD4+ T cells were purified by magnetic negative isolation. Blood was drawn into EDTA tubes, processed within 24 hours, and PBMCs were isolated by density gradient centrifugation. PBMCs intended for TCR sequencing were cryopreserved in liquid nitrogen and thawed later in a water bath at 37 degrees C. The sorted or isolated CD4+, CD8+ and CD8+ TEMRA cells had a purity of 90% or higher. Broader findings and caveats from the paper: The TCR sequencing and HLA analysis was acknowledged to have included a relatively small number of individuals.

The TCR comes from a human donor with multiple sclerosis. In this chain, TRBV29-1 is recombined with TRBJ2-7; the D gene could be TRBD1 or TRBD2, each one agreeing over 6 bases. Sample: CD4+ T cells from PBMCs. The DNA is TGCAGCGTTGGGGGTGGGGGGCGATCCTACGAGCAGTACTTC. Its protein product is CSVGGGGRSYEQYF.